A single sample is the source of the 18 T cell receptor beta chains below, sequenced in a study of cytomegalovirus exposure and HLA in healthy donors. Only in-frame clones appear in the TCRdb table, and some are missing; sequencing was by immunoSEQ multiplex PCR. This table holds 76,000 or so clones, approximately 93% found once. Material: PBMCs. The receptor set was obtained from a woman younger than 30 in good health and CMV-seropositive.

The chain has TRBV4-2 and TRBJ1-2, with D tentatively TRBD1 (5 bases). The germline V gene encodes CDR1 LGHNA and CDR2 YNFKEQ. Trimming stripped 2 bases from V and 6 bases from J, with 19 bases between. This CDR3 is built from 16 residues. The CDR3 is CASSQILGAGPDGYTF. CDR3 bases: TGTGCCAGCAGCCAAATTTTAGGGGCAGGTCCTGATGGCTACACCTTC.

V is TRBV5-4 and J is TRBJ2-1, with TRBD2 as a possible D gene (6 bases). Per germline, CDR1 SGHNT and CDR2 YYREEE (reference sequence). V was cut by 3 bases and J by 9 bases, with 13 bases left in between. The CDR3 loop spans 13 amino acids. The CDR3, as DNA: TGTGCCAGCAGCTCTCTAGCGCAGAGTGAGCAGTTCTTC. As protein: CASSSLAQSEQFF.

This chain connects TRBV5-1 to TRBJ1-2, with TRBD1 as a possible D gene (5 bases). Trimming shortened V by 5 bases and J by 5 bases, and 25 bases separated the two germline ends. The CDR3 is 17 amino acids. CDR1 is SGHRS and CDR2 is YFSETQ in the germline V gene. The CDR3 spells CASSKGSGEGPGYGYTF. In DNA form, the CDR3 reads TGCGCCAGCAGTAAGGGTAGCGGAGAGGGGCCTGGGTATGGCTACACCTTC.

The V gene is TRBV11-2, the J gene TRBJ2-5; a weak D match, TRBD1 (5 bases). Germline CDR1 and CDR2: SGHAT and FQNNGV. The V end was cut by 6 bases, the J end by 3 bases, with 11 bases between. This CDR3 has 13 residues. Here the CDR3 reads CASSLDSEETQYF. CDR3 DNA: TGTGCCAGCAGTCTAGACAGTGAAGAGACCCAGTACTTC.

The chain carries TRBV6-6 and TRBJ2-1, with D possibly being TRBD1 (6 bases). Germline assignment: CDR1 MNHNY and CDR2 SVGAGI (reference sequence). There are 15 residues in the CDR3. V lost 9 bases, J lost 2 bases, and 17 bases lay in between. The CDR3 nucleotides are TGTGCCAGTTTGGGACACGGGGAGACCTACAATGAGCAGTTCTTC. It translates to CASLGHGETYNEQFF.

This chain uses TRBV5-1 with TRBJ1-2; no reliable D call. Trimming removed 4 bases from V and 7 bases from J, with 20 bases in between. There are 15 residues in the CDR3. In germline, CDR1 is SGHRS, CDR2 YFSETQ. The CDR3 bases are TGCGCCAGCAGCGCGGGCGACCAGGCACTTTCTGGCTACACCTTC. Its protein is CASSAGDQALSGYTF.

This clone appeared once. This sequence joins TRBV6-5 and TRBJ1-3; unclear D gene. CDR1 is MNHEY, CDR2 SVGAGI, per germline. Deletions cut 6 bases from V and 4 bases from J, with 16 bases between. The CDR3 covers 15 residues. CDR3 sequence reads: CASSRVGESGNTIYF. In DNA, the CDR3 is TGTGCCAGCAGCCGTGTCGGGGAATCAGGAAACACCATATATTTT.

The V and J genes are TRBV5-1 and TRBJ2-3; D is unresolved. The CDR3 consists of 15 residues. V dropped 1 base and J dropped 4 bases, with 13 bases sitting between them. The germline gives CDR1 SGHRS, CDR2 YFSETQ. The CDR3 DNA is TGCGCCAGCAGCTTGTTGAGTACTCCCCCAGATACGCAGTATTTT. It specifies CASSLLSTPPDTQYF.

This chain connects TRBV7-9 to TRBJ2-3; a weak D match, TRBD2 (5 bases). The CDR3 is made up of 15 amino acids. Trimming shortened V by 1 base and J by 3 bases, and 11 bases separated the two germline ends. CDR1 is SEHNR and CDR2 is FQNEAQ in the germline V gene (reference sequence). The CDR3 sequence is CASSLEGLATDTQYF. In DNA, the CDR3 is TGTGCCAGCAGCTTAGAGGGCTTAGCGACAGATACGCAGTATTTT.

The genes are TRBV27 and TRBJ2-1; D may be TRBD1 (5 bases). Germline CDR1 is MNHEY and CDR2 is SMNVEV (reference sequence). V shed 3 bases and J shed 8 bases, with 17 bases lying between them. This CDR3 region has 15 residues. CDR3 DNA: TGTGCCAGCAGTTTCCGCTCGGCCAGGGCGGATGAGCAGTTCTTC. This translates into CASSFRSARADEQFF.

V usage is TRBV7-9 and J usage is TRBJ1-2; possibly TRBD1 for D (5 bases). There are 12 residues in the CDR3. CDR1 is SEHNR, CDR2 FQNEAQ, per germline (reference sequence). V shed 7 bases and J shed 4 bases, with 10 bases lying between them. The CDR3 region is CASTITGYGYTF. The CDR3 DNA reads as TGTGCCAGCACAATAACAGGCTATGGCTACACCTTC. Full variable domain (remainder filled in from reference TRBV7-9 and TRBJ1-2): DTGVSQNPRHKITKRGQNVTFRCDPISEHNRLYWYRQTLGQGPEFLTYFQNEAQLEKSRLLSDRFSAERPKGSFSTLEIQRTEQGDSAMYLCASTITGYGYTFGSGTRLTVV.

The rearrangement joins TRBV28 to TRBJ1-1, with 8 bases aligning to TRBD1. Germline CDR1 reads MDHEN; CDR2 reads SYDVKM. V shed 11 bases, J shed 4 bases, and the junction held 18 bases outside the gene matches. The CDR3 is 16 residues long. CDR3 nucleotide sequence: TGTGCCTCTTCTGGACAGGGCCCTCGTAGAAGCACTGAAGCTTTCTTT. Protein sequence: CASSGQGPRRSTEAFF.

The V and J genes are TRBV6-6 and TRBJ2-2, with a possible D match to TRBD1 (5 bases). V was cut by 2 bases and J by 4 bases, with 8 bases left in between. This CDR3 has 14 amino acids. The germline CDR1 and CDR2 sequences are MNHNY and SVGAGI (reference sequence). The DNA for the CDR3 is TGTGCCAGCAGTTACAGGGGCACCACCGGGGAGCTGTTTTTT. Protein: CASSYRGTTGELFF.

A single count supports this clone. The chain uses TRBV5-4 and TRBJ2-7; the D gene is possibly TRBD1 (6 bases). V was cut by 0 bases and J by 3 bases, with 25 bases left in between. This CDR3 has 19 residues. Germline values: CDR1 SGHNT, CDR2 YYREEE (reference sequence). The CDR3 DNA reads TGTGCCAGCAGCTTGGCCACAGGGTCCGGATCGTATATGTTCTACGAGCAGTACTTC. Residues: CASSLATGSGSYMFYEQYF.

The chain recombines TRBV28 with TRBJ1-2, with 11 bases matching TRBD1. The germline V gene has CDR1 MDHEN and CDR2 SYDVKM. This CDR3 contains 16 residues. The V and J ends lost 3 bases and 1 base, in that order; junction bases with no gene match: 4. Here the CDR3 DNA reads TGTGCCAGCAGTTTCGGACAGGGGGCTCTTAACTATGGCTACACCTTC. This codes for CASSFGQGALNYGYTF.

The rearrangement uses TRBV7-9 and TRBJ1-6; 7 nucleotides line up with TRBD1. This CDR3 has 19 amino acids. Germline V CDR1 and CDR2: SEHNR, FQNEAQ (reference sequence). V lost 2 bases to trimming and J lost 0 bases; unmatched junction nucleotides: 10. This CDR3 is CASSLYPGQLSSYNSPLHF. In DNA form, the CDR3 reads TGTGCCAGCAGCTTATACCCGGGACAGCTCAGCTCCTATAATTCACCCCTCCACTTT.

The rearrangement uses TRBV5-6 and TRBJ1-2; TRBD1 aligns across 7 bases. The V gene's germline CDR1 is SGHDT and CDR2 YYEEEE. Trimming at V came to 4 bases and at J to 3 bases, leaving 3 bases not matched to a gene. This CDR3 region has 13 residues. The CDR3 region has the DNA TGTGCCAGCAGCCAAGGGACAGACTATGGCTACACCTTC. This encodes CASSQGTDYGYTF.

V usage is TRBV27 and J usage is TRBJ1-1; D is perhaps TRBD1 (6 bases). The CDR3 runs 14 residues. The V end lost 2 bases, the J end lost 5 bases, and 12 bases lay between the germline ends. The germline V gene has CDR1 MNHEY and CDR2 SMNVEV (reference sequence). The CDR3 bases are TGTGCCAGCAGTTTAGTGGGAGGGGGAACTGAAGCTTTCTTT. It specifies CASSLVGGGTEAFF.